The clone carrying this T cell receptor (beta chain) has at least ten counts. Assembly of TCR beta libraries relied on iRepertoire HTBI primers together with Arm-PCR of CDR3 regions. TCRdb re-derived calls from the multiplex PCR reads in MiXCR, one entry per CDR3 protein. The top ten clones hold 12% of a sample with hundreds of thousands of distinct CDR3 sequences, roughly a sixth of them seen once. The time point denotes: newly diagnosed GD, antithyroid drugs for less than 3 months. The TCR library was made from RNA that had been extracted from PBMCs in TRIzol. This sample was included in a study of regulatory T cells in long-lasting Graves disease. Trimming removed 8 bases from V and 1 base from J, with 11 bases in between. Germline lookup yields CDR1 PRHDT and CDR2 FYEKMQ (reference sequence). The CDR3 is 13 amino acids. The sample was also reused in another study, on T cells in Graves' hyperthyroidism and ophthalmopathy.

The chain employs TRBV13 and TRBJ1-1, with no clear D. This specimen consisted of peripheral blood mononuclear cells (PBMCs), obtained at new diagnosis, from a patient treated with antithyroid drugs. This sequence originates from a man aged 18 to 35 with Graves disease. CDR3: CASGLRSNTEAFF. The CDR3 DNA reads TGTGCCAGCGGGTTGCGGTCGAACACTGAAGCTTTCTTT.